Listed below are T cell receptor beta chains from one sample, sequenced in a study of T cell responses to AZD1222 COVID-19 vaccine. The assay was immunoSEQ multiplex PCR, and TCRdb's table has in-frame clones only and misses some. The table lists 70,000 or so clones, around nine tenths of them singletons. The sequenced sample was peripheral blood, obtained on day 0 of AZD1222 vaccination. The receptors shown here come from an adult in good health. Both conserved end residues are trimmed from each CDR3.

CDR3 protein: ASSLGGRGPRGNTEAF
J gene: TRBJ1-1
V gene: TRBV5-5
CDR3 length: 16

CDR3 protein: ASSLGGSRGTEAF
J gene: TRBJ1-1
V gene: TRBV7-2
CDR3 length: 13

CDR3 protein: ASSSPGQRNSPLH
J gene: TRBJ1-6
V gene: TRBV6-2/TRBV6-3
CDR3 length: 13

CDR3 protein: ATSRDGEGQGSPLH
J gene: TRBJ1-6
V gene: TRBV15
CDR3 length: 14

CDR3 protein: ASGGQANTGELF
J gene: TRBJ2-2
V gene: TRBV7-6
CDR3 length: 12

CDR3 protein: ASSARLAGGPRDEQY
J gene: TRBJ2-7
V gene: TRBV6-2/TRBV6-3
CDR3 length: 15

CDR3 protein: ASSTGPVGEQY
J gene: TRBJ2-7
V gene: TRBV7-2
CDR3 length: 11

CDR3 protein: ASSLAGQHYGYT
J gene: TRBJ1-2
V gene: TRBV5-1
CDR3 length: 12

CDR3 protein: ASSLSDNSPLH
J gene: TRBJ1-6
V gene: TRBV14
CDR3 length: 11

CDR3 protein: SSSEDENTEAF
J gene: TRBJ1-1
V gene: TRBV12-5
CDR3 length: 11

CDR3 protein: AWSPLANQPQH
J gene: TRBJ1-5
V gene: TRBV30
CDR3 length: 11

CDR3 protein: ASSSDGGWNEQF
J gene: TRBJ2-1
V gene: TRBV11-3
CDR3 length: 12

CDR3 protein: ASSNRPALRTGNTEAF
J gene: TRBJ1-1
V gene: TRBV19
CDR3 length: 16

CDR3 protein: AWSFRFWAGGDEKLF
J gene: TRBJ1-4
V gene: TRBV30
CDR3 length: 15

CDR3 protein: ASSLSRGGEKLF
J gene: TRBJ1-4
V gene: TRBV27
CDR3 length: 12

CDR3 protein: ASLPSGMAGELF
J gene: TRBJ2-2
V gene: TRBV7-2
CDR3 length: 12

CDR3 protein: ASSLGSGYTDTQY
J gene: TRBJ2-3
V gene: TRBV27
CDR3 length: 13

CDR3 protein: ASSPTVSGNTIY
J gene: TRBJ1-3
V gene: TRBV19
CDR3 length: 12

CDR3 protein: ASSLSVTYGGYEQY
J gene: TRBJ2-7
V gene: TRBV27
CDR3 length: 14

CDR3 protein: ASSLGGPLNEQF
J gene: TRBJ2-1
V gene: TRBV5-1
CDR3 length: 12

CDR3 protein: ASSRIGGTEAF
J gene: TRBJ1-1
V gene: TRBV3-1/TRBV3-2
CDR3 length: 11

CDR3 protein: ASSQNRDSNYGYT
J gene: TRBJ1-2
V gene: TRBV4-1
CDR3 length: 13

CDR3 protein: ASSFRGNEQF
J gene: TRBJ2-1
V gene: TRBV5-4
CDR3 length: 10

CDR3 protein: ASSLLAGAPLGEQF
J gene: TRBJ2-1
V gene: TRBV6-5
CDR3 length: 14

CDR3 protein: ASSLGGTGSYEQY
J gene: TRBJ2-7
V gene: TRBV28
CDR3 length: 13

CDR3 protein: ASSQDLRETQY
J gene: TRBJ2-5
V gene: TRBV4-3
CDR3 length: 11

CDR3 protein: ASSQGASDSYEQY
J gene: TRBJ2-7
V gene: TRBV3-1/TRBV3-2
CDR3 length: 13

CDR3 protein: ASASSSTDTQY
J gene: TRBJ2-3
V gene: TRBV7-9
CDR3 length: 11

CDR3 protein: ASSQGGLDEKLF
J gene: TRBJ1-4
V gene: TRBV10-2
CDR3 length: 12

CDR3 protein: ASSDGSLYGYT
J gene: TRBJ1-2
V gene: TRBV18
CDR3 length: 11

CDR3 protein: ASSPRERMPGPLTGTEAF
J gene: TRBJ1-1
V gene: TRBV2
CDR3 length: 18

CDR3 protein: ASSATESRVNYGYT
J gene: TRBJ1-2
V gene: TRBV9
CDR3 length: 14

CDR3 protein: ASSERDFAKNIQY
J gene: TRBJ2-4
V gene: TRBV5-6
CDR3 length: 13

CDR3 protein: ASSRRRGPATNEKLF
J gene: TRBJ1-4
V gene: TRBV7-3
CDR3 length: 15

CDR3 protein: ASSYDPVGNTEAF
J gene: TRBJ1-1
V gene: TRBV7-9
CDR3 length: 13

CDR3 protein: ASSERGGGSYNEQF
J gene: TRBJ2-1
V gene: TRBV6-1
CDR3 length: 14

CDR3 protein: ASSLARSYEQY
J gene: TRBJ2-7
V gene: TRBV27
CDR3 length: 11

CDR3 protein: ASSLRRGLFTGELF
J gene: TRBJ2-2
V gene: TRBV28
CDR3 length: 14

CDR3 protein: ASSLGGGRTAEAF
J gene: TRBJ1-1
V gene: TRBV11-2
CDR3 length: 13

CDR3 protein: ASSDSDTGELF
J gene: TRBJ2-2
V gene: TRBV6-4
CDR3 length: 11

CDR3 protein: ASSWGTGTYEQY
J gene: TRBJ2-7
V gene: TRBV5-4
CDR3 length: 12

CDR3 protein: AWRGRVDSPLH
J gene: TRBJ1-6
V gene: TRBV30
CDR3 length: 11

CDR3 protein: ASSFGTGGYGYT
J gene: TRBJ1-2
V gene: TRBV28
CDR3 length: 12

CDR3 protein: ASSFAGTEAF
J gene: TRBJ1-1
V gene: TRBV6-6
CDR3 length: 10

CDR3 protein: ASSYFLDDEQF
J gene: TRBJ2-1
V gene: TRBV6-6
CDR3 length: 11

CDR3 protein: ASSPDGTVEQY
J gene: TRBJ2-7
V gene: TRBV18
CDR3 length: 11

CDR3 protein: ASSQRSTGAEQF
J gene: TRBJ2-1
V gene: TRBV28
CDR3 length: 12

CDR3 protein: SARDPYGYT
J gene: TRBJ1-2
V gene: TRBV20-1
CDR3 length: 9

CDR3 protein: ASRFSPNQPQH
J gene: TRBJ1-5
V gene: TRBV27
CDR3 length: 11

CDR3 protein: ASSYSPPGQGPGEQY
J gene: TRBJ2-7
V gene: TRBV6-2/TRBV6-3
CDR3 length: 15

CDR3 protein: ASSGLTGSQPQH
J gene: TRBJ1-5
V gene: TRBV2
CDR3 length: 12

CDR3 protein: ASQDSVGNTIY
J gene: TRBJ1-3
V gene: TRBV28
CDR3 length: 11

CDR3 protein: ASSRGLDSQQF
J gene: TRBJ2-1
V gene: TRBV27
CDR3 length: 11

CDR3 protein: ASSLDGGTTDTQY
J gene: TRBJ2-3
V gene: TRBV7-3
CDR3 length: 13

CDR3 protein: ASSPEQATYQPQH
J gene: TRBJ1-5
V gene: TRBV18
CDR3 length: 13

CDR3 protein: ASSTYENYGYT
J gene: TRBJ1-2
V gene: TRBV7-9
CDR3 length: 11

CDR3 protein: ASSPGGASNQPQH
J gene: TRBJ1-5
V gene: TRBV18
CDR3 length: 13